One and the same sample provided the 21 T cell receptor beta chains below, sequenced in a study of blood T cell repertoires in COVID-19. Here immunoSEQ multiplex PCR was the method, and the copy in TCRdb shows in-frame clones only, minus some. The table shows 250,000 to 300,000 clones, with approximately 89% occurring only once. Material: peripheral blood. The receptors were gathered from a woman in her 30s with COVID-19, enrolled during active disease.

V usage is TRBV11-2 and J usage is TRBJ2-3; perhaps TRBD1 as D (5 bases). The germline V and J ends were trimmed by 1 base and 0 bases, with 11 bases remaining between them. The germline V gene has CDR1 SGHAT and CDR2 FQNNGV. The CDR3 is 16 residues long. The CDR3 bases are TGTGCCAGCAGCTTAGTTCCAGGGTATAGCACAGATACGCAGTATTTT. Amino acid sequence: CASSLVPGYSTDTQYF.

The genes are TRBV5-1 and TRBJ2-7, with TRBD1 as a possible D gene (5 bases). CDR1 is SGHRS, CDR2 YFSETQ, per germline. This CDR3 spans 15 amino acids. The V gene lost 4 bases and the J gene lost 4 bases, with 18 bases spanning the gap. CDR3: CASSPDSDPSYEQYF. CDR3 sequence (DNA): TGCGCCAGCAGCCCCGACAGCGATCCAAGTTACGAGCAGTACTTC.

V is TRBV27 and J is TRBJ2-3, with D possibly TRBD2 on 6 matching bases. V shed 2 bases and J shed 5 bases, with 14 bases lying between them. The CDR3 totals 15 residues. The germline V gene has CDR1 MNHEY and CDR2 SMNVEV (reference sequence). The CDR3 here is CASSLKLGAGDTQYF. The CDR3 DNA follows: TGTGCCAGCAGTTTAAAATTAGGAGCGGGAGATACGCAGTATTTT.

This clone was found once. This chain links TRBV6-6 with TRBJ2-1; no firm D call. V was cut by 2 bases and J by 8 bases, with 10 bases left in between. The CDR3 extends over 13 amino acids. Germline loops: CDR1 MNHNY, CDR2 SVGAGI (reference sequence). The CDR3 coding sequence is TGTGCCAGCAGTTACCCGAGCGAAGATGAGCAGTTCTTC. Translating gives CASSYPSEDEQFF.

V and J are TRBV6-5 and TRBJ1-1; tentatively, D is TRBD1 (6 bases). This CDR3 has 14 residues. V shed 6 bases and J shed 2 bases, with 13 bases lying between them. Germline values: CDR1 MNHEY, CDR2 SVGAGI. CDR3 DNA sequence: TGTGCCAGCAGGCGGACAGACTTTAACACTGAAGCTTTCTTT. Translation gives CASRRTDFNTEAFF.

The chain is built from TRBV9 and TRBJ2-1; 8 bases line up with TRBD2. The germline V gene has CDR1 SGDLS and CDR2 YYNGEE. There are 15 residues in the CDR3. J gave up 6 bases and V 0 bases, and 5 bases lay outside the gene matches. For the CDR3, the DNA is TGTGCCAGCAGCGTAGTAGCGGGAAATTTCAATGAGCAGTTCTTC. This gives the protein CASSVVAGNFNEQFF.

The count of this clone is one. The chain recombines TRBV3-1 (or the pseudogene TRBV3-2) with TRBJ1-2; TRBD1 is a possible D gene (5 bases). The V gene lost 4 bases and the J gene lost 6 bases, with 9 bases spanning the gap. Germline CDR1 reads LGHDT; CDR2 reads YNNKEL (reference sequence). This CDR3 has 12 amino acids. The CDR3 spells CASSPGADGYTF. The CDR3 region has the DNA TGTGCCAGCAGCCCTGGGGCAGATGGCTACACCTTC.

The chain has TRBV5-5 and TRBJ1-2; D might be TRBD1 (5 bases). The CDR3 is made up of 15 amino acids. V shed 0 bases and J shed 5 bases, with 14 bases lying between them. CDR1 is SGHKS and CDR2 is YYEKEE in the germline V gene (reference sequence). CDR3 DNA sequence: TGTGCCAGCAGCTTGGGCTCGAGACAGATATATGGCTACACCTTC. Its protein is CASSLGSRQIYGYTF.

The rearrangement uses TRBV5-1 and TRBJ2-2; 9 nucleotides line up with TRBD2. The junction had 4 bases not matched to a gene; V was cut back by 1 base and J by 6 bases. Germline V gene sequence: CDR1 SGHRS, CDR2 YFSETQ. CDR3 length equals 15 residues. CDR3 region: CASSLISGRPGELFF. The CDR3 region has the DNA TGCGCCAGCAGCTTGATTAGCGGGAGACCCGGGGAGCTGTTTTTT.

CDR3 residues: CASSEAQGITEAFF. In nucleotides, the CDR3 is TGTGCCAGCAGTGAAGCGCAGGGTATCACTGAAGCTTTCTTT. The chain combines TRBV2 with TRBJ1-1; D might be TRBD1 (5 bases). Germline V gives CDR1 SNHLY, CDR2 FYNNEI. The CDR3 contains 14 residues. V gave up 0 bases and J gave up 4 bases, with 9 bases separating them.

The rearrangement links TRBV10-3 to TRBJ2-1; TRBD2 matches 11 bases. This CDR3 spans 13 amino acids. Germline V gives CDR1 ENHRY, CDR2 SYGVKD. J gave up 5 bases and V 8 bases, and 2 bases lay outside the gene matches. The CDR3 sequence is CAIGLAGNNEQFF. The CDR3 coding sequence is TGTGCCATCGGACTAGCGGGTAACAATGAGCAGTTCTTC.

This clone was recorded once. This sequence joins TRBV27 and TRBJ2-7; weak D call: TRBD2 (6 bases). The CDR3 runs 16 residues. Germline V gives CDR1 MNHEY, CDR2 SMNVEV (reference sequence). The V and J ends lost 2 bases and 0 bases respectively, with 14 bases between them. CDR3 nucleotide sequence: TGTGCCAGCAGTTTACAGTTCGGGAGCCTCTCCTACGAGCAGTACTTC. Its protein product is CASSLQFGSLSYEQYF.

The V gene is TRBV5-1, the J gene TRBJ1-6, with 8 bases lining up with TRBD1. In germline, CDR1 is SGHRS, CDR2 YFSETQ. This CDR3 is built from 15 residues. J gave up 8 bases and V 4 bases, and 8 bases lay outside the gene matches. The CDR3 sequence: CASSLRQGRDSPLHF. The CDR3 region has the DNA TGCGCCAGCAGCCTTAGACAGGGGAGGGATTCACCCCTCCACTTT.

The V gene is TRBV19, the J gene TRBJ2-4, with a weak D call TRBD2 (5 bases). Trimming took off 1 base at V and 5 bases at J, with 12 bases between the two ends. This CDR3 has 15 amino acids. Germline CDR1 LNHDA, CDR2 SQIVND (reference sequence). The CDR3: CASSIADMGENIQYF. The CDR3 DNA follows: TGTGCCAGTAGTATAGCAGACATGGGAGAAAACATTCAGTACTTC.

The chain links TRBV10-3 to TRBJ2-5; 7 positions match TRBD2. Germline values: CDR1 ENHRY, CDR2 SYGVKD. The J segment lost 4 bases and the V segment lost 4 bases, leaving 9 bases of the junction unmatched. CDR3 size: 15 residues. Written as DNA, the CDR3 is TGTGCCATCAGTGCGGGAGGAAGGACCTTAGAGACCCAGTACTTC. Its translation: CAISAGGRTLETQYF.

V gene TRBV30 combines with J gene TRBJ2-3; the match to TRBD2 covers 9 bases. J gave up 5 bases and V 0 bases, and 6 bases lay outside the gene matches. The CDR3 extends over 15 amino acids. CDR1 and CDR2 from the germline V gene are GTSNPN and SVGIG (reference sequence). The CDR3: CAWSVVAGDIDTQYF. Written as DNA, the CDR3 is TGTGCCTGGAGTGTAGTAGCGGGAGATATAGATACGCAGTATTTT.

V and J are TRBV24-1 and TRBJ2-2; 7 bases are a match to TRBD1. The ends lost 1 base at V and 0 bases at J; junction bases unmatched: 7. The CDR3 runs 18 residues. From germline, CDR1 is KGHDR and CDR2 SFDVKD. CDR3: CATSDLRSGQSNTGELFF. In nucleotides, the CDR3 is TGTGCCACCAGTGATTTAAGATCGGGACAGTCGAACACCGGGGAGCTGTTTTTT.

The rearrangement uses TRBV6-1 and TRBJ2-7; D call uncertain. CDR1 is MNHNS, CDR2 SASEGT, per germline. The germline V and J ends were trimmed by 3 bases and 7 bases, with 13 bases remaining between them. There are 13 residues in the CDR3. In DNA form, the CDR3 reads TGTGCCAGCAGTGAGCTTCAGTCAGTAGAGCAGTACTTC. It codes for CASSELQSVEQYF.

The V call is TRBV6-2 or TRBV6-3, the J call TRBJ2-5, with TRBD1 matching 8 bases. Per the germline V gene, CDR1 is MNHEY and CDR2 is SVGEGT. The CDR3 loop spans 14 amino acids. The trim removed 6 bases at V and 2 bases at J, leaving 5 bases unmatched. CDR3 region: CASSSWTGQETQYF. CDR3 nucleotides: TGTGCCAGCAGCTCGTGGACAGGGCAAGAGACCCAGTACTTC.

This CDR3 is CATSGQGVSEQYF. CDR3 DNA: TGTGCCACCTCCGGACAGGGGGTGTCCGAGCAGTACTTC. The chain employs TRBV10-3 and TRBJ2-7, with 10 nucleotides matching TRBD1. Trimming cost V 10 bases and J 6 bases; bases outside gene matches: 9. Germline lookup yields CDR1 ENHRY and CDR2 SYGVKD. CDR3 length equals 13 residues.

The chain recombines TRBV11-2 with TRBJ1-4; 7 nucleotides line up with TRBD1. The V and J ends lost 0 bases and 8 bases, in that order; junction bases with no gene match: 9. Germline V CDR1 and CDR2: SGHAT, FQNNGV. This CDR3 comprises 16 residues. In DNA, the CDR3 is TGTGCCAGCAGCTTAGATCCGGCCTTACAGGGGGAAAAACTGTTTTTT. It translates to CASSLDPALQGEKLFF. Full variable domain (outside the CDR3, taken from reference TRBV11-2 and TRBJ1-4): EAGVAQSPRYKIIEKRQSVAFWCNPISGHATLYWYQQILGQGPKLLIQFQNNGVVDDSQLPKDRFSAERLKGVDSTLKIQPAKLEDSAVYLCASSLDPALQGEKLFFGSGTQLSVL.